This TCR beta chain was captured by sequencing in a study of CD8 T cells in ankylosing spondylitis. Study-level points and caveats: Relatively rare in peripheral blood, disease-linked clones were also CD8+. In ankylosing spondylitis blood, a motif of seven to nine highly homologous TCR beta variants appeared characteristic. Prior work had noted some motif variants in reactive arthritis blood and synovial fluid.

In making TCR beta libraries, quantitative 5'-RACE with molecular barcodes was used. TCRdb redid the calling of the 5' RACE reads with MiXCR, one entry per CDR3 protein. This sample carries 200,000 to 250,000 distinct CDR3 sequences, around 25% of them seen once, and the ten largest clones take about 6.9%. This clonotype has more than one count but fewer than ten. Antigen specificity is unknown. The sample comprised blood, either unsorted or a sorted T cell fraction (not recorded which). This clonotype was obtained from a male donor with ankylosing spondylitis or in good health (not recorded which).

As DNA, the CDR3 is TGCAGTGCAACAAAGGGGGCAGATACGCAGTATTTT. Translated: CSATKGADTQYF. The chain combines TRBV20-1 with TRBJ2-3; perhaps TRBD1 as D (6 bases). CDR3 size: 12 residues. The V end lost 6 bases, the J end lost 4 bases, and 11 bases lay between the germline ends. Germline values: CDR1 DFQATT, CDR2 SNEGSKA (reference sequence).